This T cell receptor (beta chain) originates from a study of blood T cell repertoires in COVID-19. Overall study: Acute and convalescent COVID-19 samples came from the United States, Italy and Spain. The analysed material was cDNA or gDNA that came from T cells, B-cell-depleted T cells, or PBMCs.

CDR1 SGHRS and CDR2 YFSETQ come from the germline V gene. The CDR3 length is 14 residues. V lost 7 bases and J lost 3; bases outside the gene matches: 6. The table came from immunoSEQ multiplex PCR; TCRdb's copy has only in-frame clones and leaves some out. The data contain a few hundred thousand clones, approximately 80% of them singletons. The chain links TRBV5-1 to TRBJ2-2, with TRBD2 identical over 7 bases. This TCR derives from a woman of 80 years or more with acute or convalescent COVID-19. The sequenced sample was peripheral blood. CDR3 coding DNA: TGCGCCAGCGTGAGCGGGGTAGACACCGGGGAGCTGTTTTTT. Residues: CASVSGVDTGELFF.